This T cell receptor beta chain comes out of a study of cytomegalovirus exposure and HLA in healthy donors (TCRdb year 2017). With regard to the full study: An earlier analysis of more than 550 of the donors reported about 300 Gb of sequence data and 90 million to 120 million unique TCR beta sequences obtained from approximately 180 million T cells. Roughly 290 gigabases of sequencing data and about 92 million unique TCR sequences made up an early release that covered nearly 650 HLA-typed donors. Among the roughly 400 genotyped donors, about 83% belonged to the genetic ancestry cluster associated with self-reported Caucasian donors. The study aimed to test whether cataloging public T cell receptors could reveal signatures of past pathogen exposure. Using immunosequencing, the study profiled T cell repertoires from approximately 700 subjects and related those repertoires to cytomegalovirus serostatus. Along with the roughly 670-subject first cohort, a separate validation cohort of about 110 different subjects was used. The study combined high-throughput TCR immunosequencing, statistical association of individual TCRs with disease status, and machine learning to predict cytomegalovirus infection status. To study patterns of TCR occurrence, a later analysis re-analyzed previously published TCR beta repertoires from 700 or so donors and added high-resolution HLA genotyping. Rather than drawing on any new phenotypic data, the later analysis identified candidate immune exposures from TCR beta sequences and the way those sequences occurred across donors. An earlier analysis of some 500 of the donors applied high-throughput TCR beta sequencing to assess whether each TCR beta V gene segment acted as functional or pseudogenic. Donor age, sex, ethnicity and CMV serostatus were collected together with the repertoire data. Genome-wide SNP genotypes for about 65% of the 666 donors were used in a later genetic analysis, which treated that subset as a discovery cohort. All discovery cohort repertoires had been generated using a single sequencing platform. Class I and class II HLA loci were covered by the typing at four-digit resolution. The number of typed donors differed by locus: about 620-640 for A, B, C, DRB1 and DQB1; approximately 520 for DQA1; fewer than 610 for DPA1; and about 450 for DPB1. A handful of DR-DQ haplotypes were handled as single units for association and clustering because linkage in the cohort was strong. Across approximately 400 genotyped donors of the cohort, an average of approximately 220,000 unique TCR beta nucleotide sequences per donor were sequenced, and 15% to 20% of those sequences were non-productive.

CDR3 length: 13 amino acids, cysteine to phenylalanine. The only DNA kept is the CDR3, 39 bases in frame from the first base. CDR1 and CDR2, looked up from the germline V gene (reference sequence), are LNHDA and SQIVND. Trimming accounts for 4 bases at V and 13 bases at J, while the number of junction bases matched to no gene is 8. Overall study results and their limits: Most CMV-associated TCR beta chains appeared to be HLA-restricted in a later analysis, and the HLA associations seemed to be driven largely by CMV exposure. In a later analysis, 16,951 TCR beta sequences were associated with specific HLA alleles at a false discovery rate of 0.05. In vitro tests confirmed that three of the cytomegalovirus-associated TCR beta chains recognize cytomegalovirus antigens. The 87-base-pair reads could not distinguish some IMGT-functional V segments, including TRBV6-2 and TRBV6-3, so those segments were excluded. The classifier was reported to diagnose cytomegalovirus status with high specificity and sensitivity in both the original cohort and the validation cohort. The authors suggested that the approach could potentially be extended to other disease states and immunological phenotypes. A later analysis found that HLA-associated TCR beta chains were more clonally expanded and had lower generation probabilities than equally common non-associated chains. A later analysis reported that several top co-occurrence clusters appeared linked to parvovirus B19, influenza, CMV and Epstein-Barr virus. Sequencing depth was assumed to be roughly uniform across donors in the presence/absence analyses, though that assumption may not hold. Because HLA typing was missing for some donors at each locus, association tests included only the typed subset. In this cohort, only TCR beta chains were sequenced, and detectable features were limited by the absence of alpha or paired-chain data. The study gave a list of more than 150 TCR beta chains associated with cytomegalovirus. The sequencing pipeline was judged likely to have produced a cluster of highly shared sequence variants as a technical artifact. An association between a missense DCLRE1C variant and V-gene and J-gene trimming of TCR beta chains was found in a later genetic analysis and replicated in an independent cohort. In an earlier analysis of around 600 of the donors, most TCR beta V segments were observed in productive rearrangements about 87% or about 30% of the time, broadly matching IMGT annotations. CMV serostatus was the only immune exposure information available for the cohort. Roughly 17 rarely observed V segments, including chromosome 9 orphons, were excluded from the earlier analysis of a few hundred of the donors because counts were too low. Most TCR sequences were observed very rarely across donors, whereas some public TCRs were present in many individuals. Linkage disequilibrium might explain the correlated functional status among segregating V segments, but an unknown experimental factor could not be ruled out. A further reported finding was that TCR beta sequences accurately predicted the HLA-A and HLA-B alleles for most subjects in the first cohort. In a later genetic analysis, fewer N-insertions in productive TCRs were reported among donors in an Asian-associated ancestry cluster than the approximately 670-donor mean. When HLA alleles, especially DR and DQ, strongly co-occurred, TCR associations were difficult to assign to individual alleles. In a later analysis, the rate of TCR association differed among HLA loci, with DRB1 alleles having the most associated TCRs and HLA-C alleles having the fewest.

With regard to this clone: Its antigen target is currently unknown. No much larger clonotype is one base removed from it; base qualities were not supplied.

In total, roughly 710 healthy bone marrow donors made up the cohort. All cohort members were sampled while nominally healthy, although unrecorded immune exposures were likely present. The donor was CMV seropositive and was included in the group of 250 to 300 seropositive cohort members. Every donor gave a peripheral blood sample, and the peripheral blood mononuclear cells from that sample were used for TCR beta sequencing. Genomic DNA was extracted from the blood cell samples with the Qiagen DNeasy Blood Extraction Kit. To prepare the library, the immunoSEQ multiplex PCR assay was applied. The multiplex PCR relied on a mix of 60 forward primers for TCR Vbeta segments and 13 reverse primers for TCR Jbeta segments. A multiplex PCR assay on genomic DNA amplified the CDR3 region of rearranged TCR beta genes. Amplified TCR beta libraries were sequenced as 87-base-pair reads on the Illumina HiSeq System. Per the source publication's procedure: In a later analysis, 80 million or so unique TCR beta chains were counted across the roughly 610 repertoires, and roughly 10 million of these chains were shared by at least two donors. Raw reads were error-corrected and collapsed into unique sequences with a nearest-neighbor algorithm that merged closely related sequences to remove PCR and sequencing errors. Alignment of CDR3 sequences to IMGT reference sequences was used to assign V, D and J gene segments. For a sequence to be retained, a match of at least six nucleotides to both a V gene segment and a J gene segment was required. A rearrangement counted as productive if the CDR3 had no stop codons and remained in frame with V and J, and every other rearrangement counted as non-productive. Following IMGT convention, CDR3 was defined as the stretch from the second conserved V-encoded cysteine to the conserved J-encoded phenylalanine. Sequences without an unambiguous match to a single V gene segment were excluded from the earlier analysis of about 600 of the donors. In an earlier analysis of roughly 600 of the donors, a V segment was called functional when productive rearrangements were above 56.7%, and segregating when the standard deviation between donors exceeded 5%. A statistical classification framework was developed to diagnose cytomegalovirus status using the catalog of TCR beta chain sequences. V and J gene assignment, in a later analysis, came from comparing TCR nucleotide sequences with IMGT/GENE-DB human TR gene sequences. A later analysis assigned CDR3 sequences and most-parsimonious VDJ recombination scenarios with the TCRdist pipeline. A later analysis defined each TCR beta chain by its CDR3 amino acid sequence plus V-gene family, and excluded reads lacking a unique V-gene family. To address suspected cross-contamination and a sequencing artifact, a later analysis removed several hundred highly shared, low-generation-probability nucleotide sequences. A later analysis calculated a clonal expansion index for each public chain from normalized within-repertoire ranks of inferred template counts. In a later analysis, generation probabilities were computed using a VDJ recombination model fitted to out-of-frame rearrangements, and the results were checked against IGoR. Hypergeometric tests were used in a later analysis to score TCR-TCR, TCR-HLA and TCR-CMV co-occurrence, with a repertoire-size bias correction applied to the TCR pairs. In a later analysis, false discovery rates were estimated by permuting HLA or CMV assignments 20 times. A later analysis grouped co-occurring TCRs with DBSCAN, adding TCRdist sequence similarity when clustering within HLA-allele-positive subsets. Co-occurrence clustering excluded repertoires with fewer than 30,000 or more than 120,000 public chains, plus five with anomalous nucleotide sharing. This immuneACCESS table, as held by TCRdb, lists in-frame sequences with V and J called but not all clones. Of the missing ones, under half trace to an unresolved V gene in checked studies; the others have no known cause. V, J and clone size were drawn from that table, and D and trimming were deduced from the DNA. The sample data list around 91,000 clones, and over 65% of these were observed just once. The ten most abundant clones make up under 5.5% of the sample.

The sequence is built from TRBV19 and TRBJ2-5, and TRBD2 aligns with 11 junction nucleotides. This receptor was identified in a woman in her thirties or forties in good health and CMV-seropositive. The sequencing input was PBMCs. The DNA sequence is given as TGTGCCAGTAGTACGGGACTAGCGGATGGTAGGTACTTC. This yields the protein CASSTGLADGRYF.